Each of the 19 T cell receptor beta chains below was sequenced from the same sample in a study of blood T cell repertoires in COVID-19 (TCRdb year 2020). The method was the immunoSEQ multiplex PCR assay. Here the immuneACCESS table is served through TCRdb, limited to in-frame sequences with V and J called. Missing clones are a known gap in these copies; in checked studies unresolved V genes cover under half, and the rest lacks a known reason. This sample gives 450,000 or so clones in total; over 85% of them show up just once. The ten largest clones take up 0.7% to 0.85% of the sample. Source material: peripheral blood. These receptors were taken from a man in his late teens or twenties with COVID-19, enrolled during active disease.

With respect to this clone: Within the sample, other DNA sequences also encode this same CDR3. The chain links TRBV5-1 to TRBJ2-1; 10 nucleotides align to TRBD2. With 4 bases clipped from V and 3 bases from J, the junction kept 4 bases outside the gene matches. The CDR3 is 15 residues long. Looked up from germline, CDR1 is SGHRS and CDR2 is YFSETQ. CDR3 loop: CASSPGTSDYNEQFF. DNA for the CDR3: TGCGCCAGCAGCCCCGGGACTAGCGACTACAATGAGCAGTTCTTC.

With respect to this clone: The sample carries other DNA sequences with the same CDR3. The chain carries TRBV7-9 and TRBJ2-3; 8 bases align to TRBD2. V shed 6 bases and J 0 bases; nucleotides not matched to a gene: 5. The CDR3 contains 15 residues. The germline gives CDR1 SEHNR, CDR2 FQNEAQ (reference sequence). The CDR3 loop is CASSRSGTSTDTQYF. The DNA for the CDR3 is TGTGCCAGCAGTCGTAGCGGGACTAGCACAGATACGCAGTATTTT.

This clone was seen at least ten times. The chain carries TRBV2 and TRBJ2-1; the D is unclear. V was shortened by 3 bases and J by 2 bases, with 11 bases between the two germline ends. The CDR3 consists of 15 residues. Germline assignment: CDR1 SNHLY and CDR2 FYNNEI. Here the CDR3 DNA reads TGTGCCAGCAGTGATCTAGTTCCGCCCTACAATGAGCAGTTCTTC. It encodes CASSDLVPPYNEQFF.

The J gene is TRBJ2-4, the V gene TRBV6-5, with 9 bases identical to TRBD1. Germline loops: CDR1 MNHEY, CDR2 SVGAGI. The CDR3 runs to 15 residues. V was clipped by 6 bases and J by 3 bases; unmatched bases: 6. For the CDR3, the DNA is TGTGCCAGCAGCTTTACAGGGGGCGGCAAAAACATTCAGTACTTC. Protein sequence: CASSFTGGGKNIQYF.

The V and J genes are TRBV24-1 and TRBJ1-2, with 9 bases that match TRBD1. Germline V gene lookup returns CDR1 KGHDR and CDR2 SFDVKD. V trimming: 4 bases; J trimming: 4 bases; junction bases outside the gene matches: 9. The CDR3 contains 16 residues. The chain's CDR3 is CATSEYRGQELYGYTF. CDR3 DNA: TGTGCCACCAGTGAGTACAGGGGGCAGGAACTCTATGGCTACACCTTC.

The chain links TRBV6-1 to TRBJ1-2, with 9 bases lining up with TRBD1. Germline values: CDR1 MNHNS, CDR2 SASEGT. After removal of 0 bases from V and 4 bases from J, the junction contained 3 bases not matched to a gene. CDR3 size: 15 residues. The CDR3 is CASSEAGTGTYGYTF. The CDR3 DNA follows: TGTGCCAGCAGTGAAGCCGGGACAGGGACCTATGGCTACACCTTC.

The V gene is TRBV13, the J gene TRBJ1-3, with D possibly TRBD1 on 6 matching bases. Germline lookup yields CDR1 PRHDT and CDR2 FYEKMQ (reference sequence). The CDR3 totals 17 residues. Trimming cost V 5 bases and J 1 base, with 18 bases left between them. CDR3 in DNA: TGTGCCAGCAGCCAGACTACAGGGCTGAGATCTGGAAACACCATATATTTT. Translated, it gives CASSQTTGLRSGNTIYF.

The chain recombines TRBV7-8 with TRBJ1-2, with 10 positions matching TRBD1. Germline-derived CDR1 and CDR2 are SGHVS and FQNEAQ. The J segment lost 8 bases and the V segment lost 5 bases, leaving 11 bases of the junction unmatched. The CDR3 is 15 residues long. The CDR3 DNA follows: TGTGCCAGCAGCCTGACACACGGACAGGGGGGAGGCTACACCTTC. This gives the protein CASSLTHGQGGGYTF.

The V gene is TRBV6-1, the J gene TRBJ1-2; D is undetermined. CDR1 is MNHNS and CDR2 is SASEGT in the germline V gene. Trimming took off 2 bases at V and 6 bases at J, with 16 bases between the two ends. The CDR3 spans 15 residues. The CDR3 spells CASSELSSISNGYTF. The CDR3, as DNA: TGTGCCAGCAGTGAACTGAGCTCCATATCTAATGGCTACACCTTC.

The gene calls are TRBV19 and TRBJ2-3, with D unresolved. Trimming shortened V by 7 bases and J by 1 base, and 12 bases separated the two germline ends. There are 14 residues in the CDR3. The germline gives CDR1 LNHDA, CDR2 SQIVND (reference sequence). CDR3 coding DNA: TGTGCCAGTACCCAAGACAAACGCACAGATACGCAGTATTTT. This translates into CASTQDKRTDTQYF.

V usage is TRBV2 and J usage is TRBJ2-7, with 8 nucleotides matching TRBD1. The V and J ends lost 3 bases and 7 bases, in that order; junction bases with no gene match: 11. The CDR3 runs to 15 residues. The V gene's germline CDR1 is SNHLY and CDR2 FYNNEI. The CDR3 here is CASSDRSTGVKEQYF. The CDR3 DNA sequence: TGTGCCAGCAGTGACCGGTCGACAGGGGTGAAAGAGCAGTACTTC. Filled out from reference TRBV2 and TRBJ2-7, the complete variable domain reads EPEVTQTPSHQVTQMGQEVILRCVPISNHLYFYWYRQILGQKVEFLVSFYNNEISEKSEIFDDQFSVERPDGSNFTLKIRSTKLEDSAMYFCASSDRSTGVKEQYFGPGTRLTVT.

The chain has TRBV3-1 (or the pseudogene TRBV3-2) and TRBJ1-5; 7 nucleotides agree with TRBD1. The germline V gene encodes CDR1 LGHDT and CDR2 YNNKEL (reference sequence). The CDR3 covers 16 residues. V lost 1 base to trimming and J lost 3 bases; unmatched junction nucleotides: 6. The CDR3 DNA sequence: TGTGCCAGCAGCCAAGGACAGGGCCAGGTCAATCAGCCCCAGCATTTT. Protein product: CASSQGQGQVNQPQHF.

The gene calls are TRBV19 and TRBJ1-5; 9 bases agree with TRBD1. Germline loops: CDR1 LNHDA, CDR2 SQIVND (reference sequence). With V trimmed by 9 bases and J by 4 bases, 4 bases remained unmatched. The CDR3 loop spans 13 amino acids. The CDR3 DNA reads as TGTGCCAGCTCCGGGACAGGGAATCAGCCCCAGCATTTT. It is translated as CASSGTGNQPQHF.

The J gene is TRBJ2-1, the V gene TRBV3-1 (or the pseudogene TRBV3-2), with unresolved D. Trimming removed 1 base from V and 6 bases from J, with 10 bases in between. The CDR3 runs 14 residues. CDR1 is LGHDT and CDR2 is YNNKEL in the germline V gene (reference sequence). As DNA, the CDR3 is TGTGCCAGCAGCCAAGCTGGCAGGCTCAATGAGCAGTTCTTC. Its protein is CASSQAGRLNEQFF.

The chain couples TRBV16 to TRBJ1-2, with unresolved D. Germline lookup yields CDR1 KGHSY and CDR2 FQNENV. The V end was cut by 0 bases, the J end by 8 bases, with 10 bases between. CDR3 size: 13 residues. CDR3 DNA sequence: TGTGCCAGCAGCCAATCAGAGGTTCTCGGCTACACCTTC. Protein product: CASSQSEVLGYTF. The complete variable domain, with remaining parts taken from reference TRBV16 and TRBJ1-2, reads GEEVAQTPKHLVRGEGQKAKLYCAPIKGHSYVFWYQQVLKNEFKFLISFQNENVFDETGMPKERFSAKCLPNSPCSLEIQATKLEDSAVYFCASSQSEVLGYTFGSGTRLTVV.

The chain joins TRBV19 to TRBJ1-2; the match to TRBD1 covers 10 bases. The CDR3 is 15 residues long. J was trimmed by 7 bases and V by 5 bases; bases with no gene match: 10. CDR1 is LNHDA, CDR2 SQIVND, per germline (reference sequence). CDR3 bases: TGTGCCAGTAGTCGCCCACCGGGACAGGGGAGTGGCTACACCTTC. As protein: CASSRPPGQGSGYTF.

The chain is built from TRBV6-2 or TRBV6-3 and TRBJ2-1, with 8 bases matching TRBD2. This CDR3 has 15 amino acids. Germline CDR1 is MNHEY and CDR2 is SVGEGT. The junction had 4 bases not matched to a gene; V was cut back by 2 bases and J by 4 bases. CDR3 sequence: CASSYTGGPYNEQFF. CDR3 bases: TGTGCCAGCAGTTACACGGGGGGGCCTTACAATGAGCAGTTCTTC.

The V gene is TRBV6-1, the J gene TRBJ1-1; unclear D gene. The CDR3 is 13 amino acids. V gave up 2 bases and J gave up 1 base, with 5 bases separating them. Per germline, CDR1 MNHNS and CDR2 SASEGT. This chain's CDR3 is CASSEYGNTEAFF. CDR3 nucleotide sequence: TGTGCCAGCAGTGAATACGGGAACACTGAAGCTTTCTTT.

The chain joins TRBV5-8 to TRBJ2-7, with 10 bases identical to TRBD2. The germline V gene encodes CDR1 SGHTS and CDR2 YDEGEE. Trimming cost V 1 base and J 7 bases; bases outside gene matches: 8. This CDR3 has 15 residues. CDR3 sequence: CASSLRSSGSREQYF. As DNA, the CDR3 is TGTGCCAGCAGCTTGAGGTCTAGCGGGAGCCGAGAGCAGTACTTC.